Below are 18 T cell receptor beta chains sequenced from a single sample in a study of blood T cell repertoires in COVID-19. The method was immunoSEQ multiplex PCR; TCRdb's version includes in-frame clones alone and lacks a portion of them. Here the sample spans a few hundred thousand clones, 65% to 85% being singletons. The sequencing input was PBMCs or T cells enriched from blood (not recorded which). These receptors were obtained from a woman aged 55-70 years who had recovered from COVID-19.

This clone showed up just once. V is TRBV12-3 or TRBV12-4 and J is TRBJ1-4; a weak D match, TRBD1 (5 bases). There are 11 residues in the CDR3. Trimming removed 3 bases from V and 12 bases from J, with 8 bases in between. The CDR3 here is CASSFWGELFF. In DNA, the CDR3 is TGTGCCAGCAGTTTTTGGGGGGAACTGTTTTTT.

This chain links TRBV7-9 with TRBJ1-2; possibly TRBD1 for D (5 bases). The length of the CDR3 is 17 residues. Trimming took 7 bases from V and 4 from J, leaving 25 bases between them. The germline gives CDR1 SEHNR, CDR2 FQNEAQ (reference sequence). In DNA, the CDR3 is TGTGCCAGCAACCCCCTCCAGTCACAGGCTCTGGGCTATGGCTACACCTTC. Amino acids: CASNPLQSQALGYGYTF. Using reference TRBV7-9 and TRBJ1-2 for the parts outside the CDR3, the full variable domain is DTGVSQNPRHKITKRGQNVTFRCDPISEHNRLYWYRQTLGQGPEFLTYFQNEAQLEKSRLLSDRFSAERPKGSFSTLEIQRTEQGDSAMYLCASNPLQSQALGYGYTFGSGTRLTVV.

This chain links TRBV6-1 with TRBJ2-2, with 9 bases that match TRBD2. V shed 2 bases, J shed 4 bases, and the junction held 2 bases outside the gene matches. Germline assignment: CDR1 MNHNS and CDR2 SASEGT. The CDR3 is 15 residues long. The CDR3 region is CASSEYSGSTGELFF. In DNA, the CDR3 is TGTGCCAGCAGTGAATATAGCGGGAGCACCGGGGAGCTGTTTTTT.

Turning to this clone: Sequence at one end of the junction differs from germline and may be a read error. The gene calls are TRBV20-1 and TRBJ1-2; tentative D call: TRBD1 (6 bases). The CDR3 spans 11 residues. Germline V gene lookup returns CDR1 DFQATT and CDR2 SNEGSKA (reference sequence). CDR3 DNA: TGCAGCGCTAGGACAGATTATGGCTACACCTTC. This codes for CSARTDYGYTF.

V usage is TRBV18 and J usage is TRBJ2-5; unclear D gene. The germline V gene encodes CDR1 KGHSH and CDR2 LQKENI. Trimming shortened V by 0 bases and J by 2 bases, and 10 bases separated the two germline ends. CDR3 length: 15 amino acids. CDR3 residues: CASSPPSTPQETQYF. For the CDR3, the DNA is TGTGCCAGCTCACCACCGTCGACTCCTCAAGAGACCCAGTACTTC.

This clone showed up just once. The chain uses TRBV7-2 and TRBJ1-2, with D tentatively TRBD1 (6 bases). Deletions cut 5 bases from V and 2 bases from J, with 15 bases between. Germline assignment: CDR1 SGHTA and CDR2 FQGNSA. CDR3 length: 15 residues. CDR3: CASSRNTGLNYGYTF. The CDR3 region has the DNA TGTGCCAGCAGCCGGAATACAGGGTTAAACTATGGCTACACCTTC.

The chain couples TRBV27 to TRBJ1-1, with D hard to call. The CDR3 runs 14 residues. V was clipped by 2 bases and J by 5 bases, with 12 bases between them. CDR1 MNHEY and CDR2 SMNVEV come from the germline V gene (reference sequence). This CDR3 is CASSLRRAGTEAFF. Here the CDR3 DNA reads TGTGCCAGCAGTTTAAGACGTGCGGGAACTGAAGCTTTCTTT.

The chain uses TRBV5-1 and TRBJ1-1; TRBD1 might be the D (5 bases). The CDR3 is 14 residues long. V lost 4 bases to trimming and J lost 3 bases, with 13 bases between them. Germline V gene sequence: CDR1 SGHRS, CDR2 YFSETQ. In DNA, the CDR3 is TGCGCCAGCAGCCCGCAGGGAATGGACACTGAAGCTTTCTTT. It encodes CASSPQGMDTEAFF.

This clone came up once. This chain joins TRBV18 and TRBJ2-7; D unclear. The length of the CDR3 is 15 residues. Germline CDR1 is KGHSH and CDR2 is LQKENI. Trimming removed 3 bases at V and 4 bases at J, with 16 bases between. CDR3 loop: CASSPDTGSPYEQYF. CDR3 DNA sequence: TGTGCCAGCTCACCTGACACCGGTAGTCCTTACGAGCAGTACTTC.

This clone was seen only once. The V call is TRBV2, the J call TRBJ1-4; 8 bases line up with TRBD1. V shed 9 bases, J shed 5 bases, and the junction held 20 bases outside the gene matches. CDR3 length: 18 residues. CDR1 and CDR2 (germline): SNHLY, FYNNEI. This chain's CDR3 is CASFLQGRGRRVNEKLFF. For the CDR3, the DNA is TGTGCCAGTTTTCTGCAGGGCAGGGGGCGCAGGGTGAATGAAAAACTGTTTTTT.

The CDR3 sequence: CASSQEWQGSYEQYF. The CDR3 DNA reads as TGTGCCAGCAGCCAAGAGTGGCAGGGCTCCTACGAGCAGTACTTC. The chain joins TRBV3-1 (or the pseudogene TRBV3-2) to TRBJ2-7; D possibly corresponds to TRBD1 (5 bases). V was cut by 0 bases and J by 0 bases, with 9 bases left in between. Looked up from germline, CDR1 is LGHDT and CDR2 is YNNKEL (reference sequence). The CDR3 runs to 15 residues.

This chain joins TRBV19 and TRBJ1-5; 9 positions match TRBD1. After removal of 9 bases from V and 5 bases from J, the junction contained 2 bases not matched to a gene. Germline V gene sequence: CDR1 LNHDA, CDR2 SQIVND (reference sequence). The CDR3 sequence is 12 residues long. Written as DNA, the CDR3 is TGTGCCAGCGGGACAGGGTATCAGCCCCAGCATTTT. Encoded protein: CASGTGYQPQHF.

This clone was detected once. The genes are TRBV5-1 and TRBJ2-1; perhaps TRBD2 as D (5 bases). V was trimmed by 5 bases and J by 5 bases, leaving 14 bases between them. The CDR3 has 14 amino acids. Germline assignment: CDR1 SGHRS and CDR2 YFSETQ. Here the CDR3 reads CASRGGGGDNEQFF. For the CDR3, the DNA is TGCGCCAGCAGGGGCGGAGGTGGGGACAATGAGCAGTTCTTC.

The genes are TRBV5-1 and TRBJ2-1; 9 bases fit TRBD2. The germline V gene has CDR1 SGHRS and CDR2 YFSETQ. The ends lost 2 bases at V and 0 bases at J; junction bases unmatched: 9. This CDR3 has 18 residues. The CDR3 nucleotides read TGCGCCAGCAGCTTTAAGGGCGGGAGGGGGAGCTCCTACAATGAGCAGTTCTTC. This encodes CASSFKGGRGSSYNEQFF.

The rearrangement uses TRBV7-6 and TRBJ2-1; 11 bases align to TRBD2. The CDR3 loop spans 15 amino acids. Trimming cost V 5 bases and J 4 bases; bases outside gene matches: 4. Germline loops: CDR1 SGHVS, CDR2 FNYEAQ. The CDR3 loop reads CASSPLAGGYNEQFF. CDR3 nucleotides: TGTGCCAGCAGCCCGCTAGCGGGAGGTTACAATGAGCAGTTCTTC.

The chain links TRBV6-2 or TRBV6-3 to TRBJ1-2; D may be TRBD1 (6 bases). Germline values: CDR1 MNHEY, CDR2 SVGEGT. The CDR3 totals 14 residues. The germline V and J ends were trimmed by 5 bases and 0 bases, with 10 bases remaining between them. In DNA form, the CDR3 reads TGTGCCAGCAGTCCAGGACAGCCTAACTATGGCTACACCTTC. This codes for CASSPGQPNYGYTF.

The rearrangement uses TRBV5-1 and TRBJ2-7, with 12 bases aligning to TRBD2. Germline V gene data show CDR1 as SGHRS and CDR2 as YFSETQ. Trimming at V came to 1 base and at J to 6 bases, leaving 2 bases not matched to a gene. The CDR3 extends over 14 amino acids. The CDR3 sequence: CASSLTSGRSEQYF. In DNA form, the CDR3 reads TGCGCCAGCAGCTTGACTAGCGGGAGGAGCGAGCAGTACTTC.

The chain links TRBV10-2 to TRBJ2-6; 8 positions agree with TRBD1. The germline V gene encodes CDR1 WSHSY and CDR2 SAAADI. This CDR3 has 17 residues. Trimming cost V 7 bases and J 0 bases; bases outside gene matches: 8. CDR3 nucleotide sequence: TGCGCCAGCACCTTGGACAGGGCCGGCTCTGGGGCCAACGTCCTGACTTTC. Translation gives CASTLDRAGSGANVLTF.